Below, 5 T cell receptor beta chains from the same sample are listed, as sequenced in a study of Ad26.COV2.S vaccination and SARS-CoV-2 variants. Regarding treatment: about 20 received Ad26.COV2.S at low or high dose, single or two shots; about 5 received placebo; per-sample allocation not given. The study sampled participants on day 63 after the first vaccine or placebo injection. Clones were read by immunoSEQ multiplex PCR, and TCRdb kept only the in-frame ones, dropping some. The profile shows roughly 350,000 clones, around 90% of them singletons. The source material was peripheral blood, sampled in a trial of Ad26.COV2.S vaccine versus placebo. These receptors were taken from a person aged 18-65 years who received the Ad26.COV2.S COVID-19 vaccine or a placebo.

This chain links TRBV5-1 with TRBJ2-7; D possibly corresponds to TRBD1 (5 bases). V lost 0 bases and J lost 3, with 16 bases in between. This CDR3 region has 16 residues. In germline, CDR1 is SGHRS, CDR2 YFSETQ. This CDR3 is CASSLATDGNVYEQYF. The DNA of the CDR3 is TGCGCCAGCAGCTTGGCGACAGATGGTAATGTCTACGAGCAGTACTTC.

The J gene is TRBJ2-2, the V gene TRBV10-3; 10 nucleotides agree with TRBD2. V lost 2 bases to trimming and J lost 5 bases; unmatched junction nucleotides: 8. The CDR3 length is 17 residues. Per the germline V gene, CDR1 is ENHRY and CDR2 is SYGVKD. In DNA, the CDR3 is TGTGCCATCAGTGAGACGATACTAGCGGGGAGGACCGGGGAGCTGTTTTTT. As protein: CAISETILAGRTGELFF.

The chain couples TRBV20-1 to TRBJ1-6, with D tentatively TRBD1 (5 bases). V shed 3 bases and J shed 2 bases, with 14 bases lying between them. CDR1 and CDR2 from the germline V gene are DFQATT and SNEGSKA (reference sequence). There are 16 residues in the CDR3. In DNA, the CDR3 is TGCAGTGCTAGTTGGCAGGGAGATGCCTATAATTCACCCCTCCACTTT. Translating gives CSASWQGDAYNSPLHF.

The rearrangement joins TRBV4-2 to TRBJ1-1, with D possibly matching TRBD1 (5 bases). Germline V gene lookup returns CDR1 LGHNA and CDR2 YNFKEQ. The CDR3 loop spans 14 amino acids. The ends were cut back, 6 bases at V and 5 bases at J, with 16 bases in the middle. CDR3: CASSSLGGETEAFF. In DNA, the CDR3 is TGTGCCAGCAGTAGTCTCGGGGGTGAGACTGAAGCTTTCTTT.

The chain employs TRBV19 and TRBJ1-1, with D tentatively TRBD1 (6 bases). CDR1 is LNHDA and CDR2 is SQIVND in the germline V gene (reference sequence). Trimming took off 6 bases at V and 1 base at J, with 18 bases between the two ends. This CDR3 is built from 16 residues. CDR3 in DNA: TGTGCCAGTAGACGGAGGACACAGGGTACGAACACTGAAGCTTTCTTT. Encoded protein: CASRRRTQGTNTEAFF.